Sequencing of this T cell receptor beta chain was carried out in a study of T-cell reconstitution after alpha-beta-depleted transplantation in children. Whole-study results and caveats: Fresh T-cell production supplied most of the T-cell counts and diversity seen one year after transplant. As was reported, about two months after transplant, alpha-beta T cells came from several hundred expanded graft clones. The origin of high day-60 TCRbeta diversity in some patients lay in surviving recipient T cells and thymic progenitors.

This clonotype was picked up many times. The antigen remains undetermined. Researchers prepared the TCRbeta library using unique molecular identifiers, the study reports. MiXCR was run by TCRdb on the PCR reads, yielding one entry per CDR3 protein. The sample lists hundreds of thousands of distinct CDR3 sequences, about an eighth occurring once. CDR3 length: 19 amino acids. Germline V gives CDR1 SGHTA, CDR2 FQGNSA. V shed 2 bases and J 0 bases; nucleotides not matched to a gene: 16. The source is a male patient younger than 18 who had a stem cell transplant for acute myeloid leukemia, so the T cells may come from the graft donor. The chain combines TRBV7-2 with TRBJ2-7, with 7 bases fitting TRBD2. The material was PBMCs, mostly from graft donor cells, obtained 360 days after TCRalphabeta/CD19-depleted stem cell transplant. This CDR3 is CASSLMIQFSGLSSYEQYF. CDR3 DNA sequence: TGTGCCAGCAGCTTAATGATTCAATTCTCGGGACTAAGCTCCTACGAGCAGTACTTC.